The present entry profiles one TCR beta chain with its context. Its target is not known. V was cut by 3 bases and J by 5 bases, with 12 bases left in between. CDR1 and CDR2 from the germline V gene are SGHNT and YYREEE (reference sequence). The CDR3 length is 13 residues. TCRdb redid the calling of the PCR reads with MiXCR, one entry per CDR3 protein. The sample lists over 600,000 distinct CDR3 sequences; 20% were seen once. The sample comes from a study of molecular identifiers for immune sequencing clone quantification. General study results and limits: In naive cells, under 1% of molecules belonged to clones above 20 RNA copies, against over 97% in effector cells.

The receptor was derived from a human donor in good health. Some libraries in this study had Jurkat cell RNA spiked in. Material: naive CD8+ T cells from blood, with Jurkat cell RNA spiked in. Subset meaning: FACS-sorted CD8+CD4-CCR7+CD45RA+ naive T cells. V usage is TRBV5-4 and J usage is TRBJ2-7; no clear D. This chain's CDR3 is CASSSSWINEQYF. The CDR3 DNA reads as TGTGCCAGCAGCTCGAGCTGGATCAACGAGCAGTACTTC.